Shown below are 18 T cell receptor beta chains from a single sample sequenced in a study of cytomegalovirus exposure and HLA in healthy donors. This PCR relied on a set of 60 Vbeta primers and 13 Jbeta primers. Clones were read by immunoSEQ multiplex PCR, and TCRdb kept only the in-frame ones, dropping some. The data contain approximately 240,000 clones, 77% of them singletons. The material sequenced was PBMCs. These TCRs come from a woman aged 55-70 years in good health and CMV-seropositive.

This clone was seen a single time. The CDR3 DNA follows: TGTGCCAGCAGCTTAGCCGCGGGCTCGGAGGCTTTCTTT. Its translation is CASSLAAGSEAFF. The chain is built from TRBV11-3 and TRBJ1-1; D remains ambiguous. Germline assignment: CDR1 SGHNT and CDR2 YENEEA. The CDR3 is 13 amino acids. Trimming pared 1 base from V and 11 bases from J, leaving 14 bases between.

The chain links TRBV30 to TRBJ2-3; 10 bases are a match to TRBD2. Trimming took 0 bases from V and 4 from J; bases not matched to a gene: 4. Looked up from germline, CDR1 is GTSNPN and CDR2 is SVGIG (reference sequence). CDR3 length equals 15 residues. CDR3 coding DNA: TGTGCCTGGAGTGTAGGGCTAGCGGGGGCAGATACGCAGTATTTT. Protein sequence: CAWSVGLAGADTQYF.

This rearrangement joins TRBV27 to TRBJ1-1; the D gene is possibly TRBD1 (5 bases). This CDR3 is built from 14 residues. CDR1 and CDR2 (germline): MNHEY, SMNVEV (reference sequence). Trimming pared 3 bases from V and 4 bases from J, leaving 12 bases between. Here the CDR3 reads CASSFRALGTEAFF. The DNA of the CDR3 is TGTGCCAGCAGTTTCAGGGCCTTGGGCACTGAAGCTTTCTTT.

The gene calls are TRBV18 and TRBJ1-3; D is possibly TRBD1 (5 bases). The germline CDR1 and CDR2 sequences are KGHSH and LQKENI. Trimming stripped 1 base from V and 3 bases from J, with 10 bases between. The CDR3 runs to 15 residues. The CDR3 bases are TGTGCCAGCTCACCACTGGACAACTTTGGAAACACCATATATTTT. Its protein product is CASSPLDNFGNTIYF.

The chain carries TRBV6-5 and TRBJ2-1; D gene ambiguous. The CDR3 is 15 amino acids. V shed 6 bases and J shed 2 bases, with 14 bases lying between them. Germline assignment: CDR1 MNHEY and CDR2 SVGAGI. The CDR3 is CASRSLGGAYNEQFF. CDR3 nucleotide sequence: TGTGCCAGCAGATCCCTGGGTGGAGCCTACAATGAGCAGTTCTTC.

J is TRBJ2-3 and V is TRBV7-9; the match to TRBD2 covers 10 bases. The CDR3 is 17 amino acids. In germline, CDR1 is SEHNR, CDR2 FQNEAQ (reference sequence). J was trimmed by 2 bases and V by 3 bases; bases with no gene match: 8. As DNA, the CDR3 is TGTGCCAGCAGCTTCGAGCGGGGGGGCCATTCCACAGATACGCAGTATTTT. Encoded protein: CASSFERGGHSTDTQYF.

CDR3 nucleotides: TGTGCCAGCAGCGTCGGTGGTTACACTGAAGCTTTCTTT. This encodes CASSVGGYTEAFF. The V call is TRBV9, the J call TRBJ1-1; D is undetermined. Trimming removed 2 bases from V and 3 bases from J, with 8 bases in between. The CDR3 is 13 amino acids. Germline V gene sequence: CDR1 SGDLS, CDR2 YYNGEE.

The CDR3 loop is CASSFGNEQFF. CDR3 DNA sequence: TGCGCCAGCAGCTTCGGTAATGAGCAGTTCTTC. The chain uses TRBV5-1 and TRBJ2-1; D is unresolved. Trimming cost V 2 bases and J 7 bases, with 4 bases left between them. The CDR3 totals 11 residues. Germline loops: CDR1 SGHRS, CDR2 YFSETQ. Together with reference TRBV5-1 and TRBJ2-1, the CDR3 gives the full variable domain: KAGVTQTPRYLIKTRGQQVTLSCSPISGHRSVSWYQQTPGQGLQFLFEYFSETQRNKGNFPGRFSGRQFSNSRSEMNVSTLELGDSALYLCASSFGNEQFFGPGTRLTVL.

V is TRBV6-5 and J is TRBJ2-7; 7 bases fit TRBD2. The CDR3 runs 14 residues. The germline gives CDR1 MNHEY, CDR2 SVGAGI. V trimming: 5 bases; J trimming: 2 bases; junction bases outside the gene matches: 6. The CDR3: CASSRGTTTYEQYF. Here the CDR3 DNA reads TGTGCCAGCAGTCGAGGGACTACCACCTACGAGCAGTACTTC.

J is TRBJ2-7 and V is TRBV28, with D maybe TRBD1 (6 bases). The CDR3 runs 12 residues. Per germline, CDR1 MDHEN and CDR2 SYDVKM. The V end was cut by 2 bases, the J end by 9 bases, with 11 bases between. CDR3 DNA: TGTGCCAGCAGTTTACAGGGGACCCGGCAGTACTTC. It is translated as CASSLQGTRQYF.

This rearrangement joins TRBV5-1 to TRBJ2-5, with TRBD2 identical over 7 bases. This CDR3 has 12 amino acids. Germline values: CDR1 SGHRS, CDR2 YFSETQ. J lost 3 bases, V lost 10 bases, and 6 bases had no gene match. The CDR3 spells CAGGGGEETQYF. In nucleotides, the CDR3 is TGCGCCGGGGGGGGAGGGGAAGAGACCCAGTACTTC.

V gene TRBV6-6 combines with J gene TRBJ1-3; D not resolved. Germline V gene data show CDR1 as MNHNY and CDR2 as SVGAGI (reference sequence). Trimming took off 5 bases at V and 4 bases at J, with 18 bases between the two ends. The CDR3 totals 16 residues. The CDR3: CASSKRIRAGGNTIYF. CDR3 in DNA: TGTGCCAGCAGTAAACGGATCCGAGCCGGGGGAAACACCATATATTTT.

V usage is TRBV30 and J usage is TRBJ2-4; 10 bases agree with TRBD2. V was clipped by 0 bases and J by 6 bases; unmatched bases: 2. Per germline, CDR1 GTSNPN and CDR2 SVGIG (reference sequence). The CDR3 is 14 residues long. For the CDR3, the DNA is TGTGCCTGGAGTGTAAGCGGGGGGGGAAACATTCAGTACTTC. It is translated as CAWSVSGGGNIQYF.

This chain links TRBV16 with TRBJ1-2; no clear D. The CDR3 runs to 12 residues. In germline, CDR1 is KGHSY, CDR2 FQNENV. The V end lost 2 bases, the J end lost 3 bases, and 4 bases lay between the germline ends. The chain's CDR3 is CASSQVYYGYTF. DNA of the CDR3: TGTGCCAGCAGCCAAGTCTACTATGGCTACACCTTC.

The V call is TRBV15, the J call TRBJ1-5, with no clear D. Germline CDR1 LNHNV, CDR2 YYDKDF (reference sequence). This CDR3 is built from 15 residues. V was shortened by 0 bases and J by 3 bases, with 9 bases between the two germline ends. The CDR3 bases are TGTGCCACCAGCAGAGATCAGGTAAACAATCAGCCCCAGCATTTT. This gives the protein CATSRDQVNNQPQHF.

The J gene is TRBJ2-7, the V gene TRBV6-6; 13 bases fit TRBD2. There are 15 residues in the CDR3. The germline V gene has CDR1 MNHNY and CDR2 SVGAGI (reference sequence). V lost 7 bases, J lost 2 bases, and 5 bases stayed unmatched. CDR3 region: CASTKGLAGPYEQYF. The CDR3 DNA follows: TGTGCCAGCACCAAGGGACTAGCGGGACCCTACGAGCAGTACTTC.

In this sample, this clone turned up a few times. This chain uses TRBV19 with TRBJ2-7, with D possibly being TRBD1 (6 bases). The germline gives CDR1 LNHDA, CDR2 SQIVND (reference sequence). The CDR3 is 15 residues long. V lost 4 bases and J lost 3, with 16 bases in between. The CDR3 nucleotides are TGTGCCAGTAGTAGGACAGCTTTGGGCAACTACGAGCAGTACTTC. Protein product: CASSRTALGNYEQYF.

The sample holds a few counts of this clone. The chain combines TRBV18 with TRBJ2-7, with 12 positions matching TRBD2. This CDR3 is built from 16 residues. The trim removed 3 bases at V and 2 bases at J, leaving 5 bases unmatched. CDR1 and CDR2 (germline): KGHSH, LQKENI. CDR3 nucleotide sequence: TGTGCCAGCTCACCCGGACTAGCGGGGAAACCCTACGAGCAGTACTTC. Amino acids: CASSPGLAGKPYEQYF.